The 8 T cell receptor beta chains in this list originate from one sample, sequenced in a study of CD8 T cells in Susac syndrome. RNA in amounts of about 0.45 to 1 ug was reverse transcribed with random hexamers. TCRdb ran MiXCR on the immunoSEQ multiplex PCR reads and lists one entry per CDR3 protein. The sample carries some 130,000 distinct CDR3 sequences, roughly 94% recorded once. The sample comprised CD8+ T cells from PBMCs. These receptors all come from a human donor with Susac syndrome.

This rearrangement joins TRBV7-9 to TRBJ2-4; D remains unclear. The length of the CDR3 is 14 residues. Trimming removed 5 bases from V and 8 bases from J, with 16 bases in between. CDR1 is SEHNR and CDR2 is FQNEAQ in the germline V gene (reference sequence). The CDR3 DNA reads as TGTGCCAGCAGCCCCCCCAATGGTGGGGACATTCAGTACTTC. This gives the protein CASSPPNGGDIQYF. Complete variable domain (other parts from reference TRBV7-9 and TRBJ2-4): DTGVSQNPRHKITKRGQNVTFRCDPISEHNRLYWYRQTLGQGPEFLTYFQNEAQLEKSRLLSDRFSAERPKGSFSTLEIQRTEQGDSAMYLCASSPPNGGDIQYFGAGTRLSVL.

This clonotype was seen just once. This chain uses TRBV5-6 with TRBJ2-2; TRBD1 agrees at 10 bases. This CDR3 spans 15 amino acids. With 4 bases clipped from V and 6 bases from J, the junction kept 6 bases outside the gene matches. CDR1 and CDR2 (germline): SGHDT, YYEEEE. CDR3 nucleotide sequence: TGTGCCAGCAGCCAGACAGGGGGCAGGGCCGGGGAGCTGTTTTTT. This sequence encodes CASSQTGGRAGELFF.

The chain joins TRBV18 to TRBJ1-3, with 10 bases aligning to TRBD1. CDR1 and CDR2 from the germline V gene are KGHSH and LQKENI. J was trimmed by 4 bases and V by 4 bases; bases with no gene match: 4. The CDR3 is 15 residues long. The CDR3 loop reads CASSLGQGIGNTIYF. The CDR3, as DNA: TGTGCCAGCTCACTGGGACAGGGGATCGGAAACACCATATATTTT.

The chain joins TRBV2 to TRBJ2-3; 10 bases are a match to TRBD1. The CDR3 spans 16 residues. After removal of 6 bases from V and 2 bases from J, the junction contained 8 bases not matched to a gene. CDR1 is SNHLY and CDR2 is FYNNEI in the germline V gene. CDR3: CASRGPGQGYTDTQYF. DNA of the CDR3: TGTGCCAGCAGAGGACCGGGACAGGGGTACACAGATACGCAGTATTTT.

The V and J genes are TRBV30 and TRBJ2-1; 8 bases fit TRBD2. Per the germline V gene, CDR1 is GTSNPN and CDR2 is SVGIG (reference sequence). J lost 6 bases, V lost 4 bases, and 2 bases had no gene match. The length of the CDR3 is 12 residues. The CDR3 region has the DNA TGTGCCTGGAAGGGACTAGGCAATGAGCAGTTCTTC. Protein product: CAWKGLGNEQFF.

The V and J genes are TRBV27 and TRBJ1-1; D gene unclear. V was clipped by 2 bases and J by 5 bases, with 9 bases between them. Germline V gene data show CDR1 as MNHEY and CDR2 as SMNVEV (reference sequence). The CDR3 covers 13 residues. The CDR3 DNA reads as TGTGCCAGCAGTTTAGGAGTAGGGACTGAAGCTTTCTTT. Protein: CASSLGVGTEAFF.

V and J are TRBV3-1 and TRBJ2-7; D is unresolved. Per germline, CDR1 LGHDT and CDR2 YNNKEL (reference sequence). The length of the CDR3 is 14 residues. V lost 0 bases to trimming and J lost 2 bases, with 8 bases between them. Here the CDR3 DNA reads TGTGCCAGCAGCCAAGATCGGGCGACCTACGAGCAGTACTTC. It is translated as CASSQDRATYEQYF.

This chain connects TRBV5-5 to TRBJ2-1; D gene unclear. The V end lost 2 bases, the J end lost 5 bases, and 8 bases lay between the germline ends. The V gene's germline CDR1 is SGHKS and CDR2 YYEKEE (reference sequence). This CDR3 comprises 13 residues. The CDR3 bases are TGTGCCAGCAGCTTCTATTCGAACAATGAGCAGTTCTTC. It specifies CASSFYSNNEQFF.